This entry describes one T cell receptor beta chain. Its antigen is not known. One junction end does not reproduce the germline sequence, and a read error may be involved. The germline CDR1 and CDR2 sequences are DFQATT and SNEGSKA (reference sequence). This CDR3 is 14 amino acids long. The data belong to a study of identical twins. Study-wide results and caveats: The more abundant beta clonotypes in cord blood had fewer insertions, and memory repertoires did not show this. Twin pairs had excess sharing that was weaker in beta out-of-frame sequences. Model-predicted out-of-frame TCR alpha sharing fell below observed values in monozygotic twins. Out-of-frame alpha sequences shared between twins exhibited an excess of low generation probability.

MiXCR, applied by TCRdb to the 5' RACE reads, yields one record per CDR3 protein. The sample includes 1.5 million or so distinct CDR3 sequences, about 32% of them seen just once. The origin of this receptor is a newborn girl in good health. Source material: cord blood. J is TRBJ2-3 and V is TRBV20-1; 11 bases are a match to TRBD1. Here the CDR3 DNA reads TGCAGTGCTTCGGACAGGGGGCTTAAAGATATGCAGTATTTT. It encodes CSASDRGLKDMQYF.